This paragraph reports one TCR beta chain. Its antigen is unidentified. The data were taken from a study of identical twins. There were only healthy Caucasians among the donors. TCRdb used MiXCR to reprocess the 5' RACE reads, holding one entry per CDR3 protein. The data contain 500,000 to 650,000 distinct CDR3 sequences, about 20% of them singletons. This CDR3 is 14 amino acids long. Germline trimming cut 5 bases from V and 4 bases from J; bases unmatched to any gene: 9. Germline V gives CDR1 DFQATT, CDR2 SNEGSKA (reference sequence). Study-wide results and limits: Partial confounding of zero-insertion analyses by invariant MAIT and iNKT cells was possible. While abundant cord blood beta clonotypes carried fewer insertions, memory repertoires showed no such pattern. Cross-sectional statistical analysis was relied on for the conclusions, without the same donors being followed.

Separately, the same data were catalogued under a study of yellow fever vaccine responses in identical twins.

The rearrangement uses TRBV20-1 and TRBJ2-5, with 8 bases that match TRBD2. The clonotype was recovered from a woman under 30 in good health. The sequencing sample was made of CD4+ T cells sorted from blood. DNA for the CDR3: TGCAGTGCTTCCCACGGGGGGGCGGGAGAGACCCAGTACTTC. Translation gives CSASHGGAGETQYF.